This T cell receptor beta chain came from a study of cytomegalovirus exposure and HLA in healthy donors. Whole-study findings and limits: The study flagged approximately 180 TCR beta chains as cytomegalovirus-associated. Specificity for CMV antigens was confirmed in vitro for a few of the CMV-associated chains. In the roughly 120 validation repertoires, a later analysis found that first-cohort TCR clusters tended to co-occur.

The trim removed 6 bases at V and 3 bases at J, leaving 4 bases unmatched. The germline CDR1 and CDR2 sequences are MNHNS and SASEGT. The CDR3 sequence is 14 residues long. A word on this clone: The antigen is unknown.

Only in-frame clones appear in the TCRdb table, and some are missing; sequencing was by immunoSEQ multiplex PCR. The data hold around 98,000 clones, with roughly 87% observed a single time. Source material: PBMCs. V and J are TRBV6-1 and TRBJ1-5; the match to TRBD1 covers 8 bases. The receptor comes from a woman aged 30 to 39 in good health and CMV-seronegative. This CDR3 is CASSMDRVNQPQHF. CDR3 DNA sequence: TGTGCCAGCAGCATGGACAGGGTCAATCAGCCCCAGCATTTT.